These 9 T cell receptor beta chains came from one sample sequenced in a study of T cells in Graves' hyperthyroidism and ophthalmopathy. There were TCR beta CDR3 regions amplified from RNA transcripts. Using the HTBI primer set, a first-round RT-PCR was run on the TCR CDR3. TCRdb ran MiXCR on the multiplex PCR reads and lists one entry per CDR3 protein. The sample has under 200,000 distinct CDR3 sequences; less than 10% are singletons. Sequenced sample: blood. The source of these receptors is a young woman with Graves' hyperthyroidism that later progressed to Graves' ophthalmopathy.

This clonotype has ten or more counts. The chain links TRBV28 to TRBJ1-1; 9 nucleotides line up with TRBD1. The CDR3 sequence is 15 residues long. CDR1 and CDR2 (germline): MDHEN, SYDVKM. With V trimmed by 3 bases and J by 4 bases, 6 bases remained unmatched. In DNA, the CDR3 is TGTGCCAGCAGTTTTCACAGGGGGCGCAGCACTGAAGCTTTCTTT. Residues: CASSFHRGRSTEAFF.

In this sample, this clonotype turned up many times. The chain uses TRBV15 and TRBJ2-7, with D possibly matching TRBD2 (6 bases). The germline V gene has CDR1 LNHNV and CDR2 YYDKDF (reference sequence). The CDR3 length is 17 residues. V was clipped by 0 bases and J by 0 bases, with 15 bases between them. The CDR3 spells CATSREVAGPYSYEQYF. CDR3 bases: TGTGCCACCAGCAGAGAGGTCGCGGGGCCCTACTCCTACGAGCAGTACTTC.

Remarks on this clonotype: A clone one base away is much larger, so this may be a read error. CDR3 region: CAGSLTGPQPQHF. The CDR3 DNA follows: TGTGCCGGCAGCCTCACAGGGCCACAGCCCCAGCATTTT. The rearrangement links TRBV6-1 to TRBJ1-5; possibly TRBD1 for D (6 bases). The CDR3 covers 13 residues. Germline CDR1 MNHNS, CDR2 SASEGT.

V is TRBV5-5 and J is TRBJ1-5; 9 positions agree with TRBD1. After removal of 1 base from V and 7 bases from J, the junction contained 6 bases not matched to a gene. Germline V lookup: CDR1 SGHKS, CDR2 YYEKEE (reference sequence). This CDR3 comprises 15 residues. The CDR3 region has the DNA TGTGCCAGCAGCTTGTATGACAGGGGGGTGCAGCCCCAGCATTTT. It encodes CASSLYDRGVQPQHF.

This clonotype was recorded at least ten times. V usage is TRBV6-1 and J usage is TRBJ1-2, with TRBD1 as a possible D gene (5 bases). Looked up from germline, CDR1 is MNHNS and CDR2 is SASEGT. V shed 6 bases and J shed 3 bases, with 14 bases lying between them. The CDR3 extends over 14 amino acids. CDR3 DNA sequence: TGTGCCAGCAGGCAGACGGGACGGTACTATGGCTACACCTTC. It yields the protein CASRQTGRYYGYTF.

This clonotype has ten or more counts. CDR3 sequence reads: CASGKETQYF. DNA for the CDR3: TGTGCCAGCGGAAAGGAGACCCAGTACTTC. The genes are TRBV18 and TRBJ2-5; no definite D call. V was shortened by 8 bases and J by 5 bases, with 6 bases between the two germline ends. CDR1 is KGHSH and CDR2 is LQKENI in the germline V gene. The CDR3 consists of 10 residues.

This clonotype has ten or more counts. This sequence joins TRBV5-1 and TRBJ2-1; 8 nucleotides match TRBD1. J was trimmed by 0 bases and V by 3 bases; bases with no gene match: 8. CDR1 is SGHRS and CDR2 is YFSETQ in the germline V gene. This CDR3 has 17 residues. Here the CDR3 DNA reads TGCGCCAGCAGCTCCGGGACAGGACATAGCTCCTACAATGAGCAGTTCTTC. This codes for CASSSGTGHSSYNEQFF.

This clonotype was detected ten times or more. The gene calls are TRBV20-1 and TRBJ2-7; 7 nucleotides agree with TRBD2. Germline trimming cut 3 bases from V and 0 bases from J; bases unmatched to any gene: 8. Germline V lookup: CDR1 DFQATT, CDR2 SNEGSKA (reference sequence). The CDR3 contains 15 residues. As DNA, the CDR3 is TGCAGTGCTAGTACCCGAGCGGGGAGCTCCTACGAGCAGTACTTC. Translated: CSASTRAGSSYEQYF.

The J gene is TRBJ2-1, the V gene TRBV3-1; TRBD1 agrees at 7 bases. Germline values: CDR1 LGHDT, CDR2 YNNKEL (reference sequence). The V segment lost 3 bases and the J segment 12 bases; nucleotides outside the gene matches: 11. The CDR3 is 14 amino acids. This CDR3 reads CASSQRTQGVRQFF. The CDR3 DNA reads TGTGCCAGCAGCCAGAGGACCCAGGGGGTAAGGCAGTTCTTC.